The 27 T cell receptor beta chains in this list originate from one sample, sequenced in a study of CD8+CD57+ T cells in acquired aplastic anemia. Before being chosen for sequencing, patients had shown CD8+CD57+ cell expansion by flow cytometry. It was genomic DNA that served as the template for profiling TCR beta VDJ and CDR3. TCRdb re-derived calls from the reads in MiXCR, one entry per CDR3 protein. Of under 200,000 distinct CDR3 sequences listed, around 48% were seen once; the top ten hold about 31%. Sequencing was performed on sorted CD4+, CD8+, or CD8+CD57+ T cells (not recorded which) from PBMCs. All receptors come from a human donor with aplastic anemia.

The gene calls are TRBV24-1 and TRBJ2-1; TRBD1 agrees at 7 bases. Germline V gene data show CDR1 as KGHDR and CDR2 as SFDVKD. This CDR3 has 14 residues. With V trimmed by 8 bases and J by 4 bases, 7 bases remained unmatched. The CDR3 sequence: CATTSGTVYNEQFF. The CDR3 nucleotides are TGTGCCACCACCTCCGGGACAGTTTACAATGAGCAGTTCTTC.

The chain has TRBV14 and TRBJ1-5; D remains unclear. Germline CDR1 SGHDN, CDR2 FVKESK. The CDR3 covers 12 residues. The V end was cut by 4 bases, the J end by 5 bases, with 6 bases between. CDR3 nucleotides: TGTGCCAGCAGCCGTTTAGATCAGCCCCAGCATTTT. It translates to CASSRLDQPQHF.

As to this clonotype: As the CDR3 is not closed by the conserved phenylalanine or tryptophan, this likely results from a read error. The CDR3 is CSARASAGSYEQYL. CDR3 nucleotides: TGCAGTGCTAGGGCGTCTGCTGGTAGCTACGAGCAGTACCTC. The chain is built from TRBV20-1 and TRBJ2-7; no clear D gene. Between the trimmed V and J ends, which lost 3 bases and 3 bases, there was a span of 15 bases. This CDR3 is built from 14 residues. Per germline, CDR1 DFQATT and CDR2 SNEGSKA (reference sequence).

This clonotype showed up just a few times. J is TRBJ2-5 and V is TRBV7-6, with D possibly being TRBD2 (5 bases). Trimming shortened V by 0 bases and J by 5 bases, and 7 bases separated the two germline ends. Germline CDR1 reads SGHVS; CDR2 reads FNYEAQ. CDR3 length equals 13 residues. CDR3 protein: CASSLAGGETQYF. The CDR3 DNA reads as TGTGCCAGCAGCTTAGCGGGCGGGGAGACCCAGTACTTC.

The J gene is TRBJ2-7, the V gene TRBV29-1; possible D gene TRBD2, 5 bases. Germline V CDR1 and CDR2: SQVTM, ANQGSEA. V was clipped by 1 base and J by 5 bases, with 15 bases between them. The CDR3 is made up of 14 amino acids. The DNA of the CDR3 is TGCAGCGTTGAAGGGACGAGGGCCGCAGACGAGCAGTACTTC. As protein: CSVEGTRAADEQYF.

This clonotype turned up a few times. The chain is built from TRBV20-1 and TRBJ1-5, with D unclear. This CDR3 spans 12 amino acids. The V gene lost 2 bases and the J gene lost 3 bases, with 5 bases spanning the gap. Germline V CDR1 and CDR2: DFQATT, SNEGSKA (reference sequence). DNA of the CDR3: TGCAGTGCTAGACAGCCCAATCAGCCCCAGCATTTT. It is translated as CSARQPNQPQHF.

At least ten counts were recorded for this clonotype. This chain joins TRBV4-1 and TRBJ1-1; unclear D gene. V was pared by 1 base and J by 1 base, with 7 bases between. Germline CDR1 is MGHRA and CDR2 is YSYEKL. The CDR3 length is 14 residues. Written as DNA, the CDR3 is TGCGCCAGCAGCCAAGGGTCGGGGAACACTGAAGCTTTCTTT. Its protein is CASSQGSGNTEAFF.

About this clonotype: Given the absence of the conserved phenylalanine or tryptophan at the CDR3 end, a read error is likely. The DNA is left out, because the CDR3 cannot be placed on it with certainty; the CDR3 is given as TCRdb lists it. The chain uses TRBV13 and TRBJ2-5. Both ends counted, the CDR3 spans 9 residues. The germline CDR1 and CDR2 sequences are PRHDT and FYEKMQ (reference sequence). This CDR3 is CASSLQDDP.

In this sample, this clonotype turned up a few times. CDR3 nucleotide sequence: TGCAGCGTTGAACATTTTGGGACTAGCGGGCTAAGCACAGATACGCAGTATTTT. Encoded protein: CSVEHFGTSGLSTDTQYF. This chain joins TRBV29-1 and TRBJ2-3; 12 bases fit TRBD2. CDR3 length: 18 residues. Germline V gene sequence: CDR1 SQVTM, CDR2 ANQGSEA. V lost 2 bases to trimming and J lost 0 bases; unmatched junction nucleotides: 9.

Ten or more counts support this clonotype. The CDR3 DNA reads TGCGCCAGCAGCCAAGACAGCGGCTATGGCTACACCTTC. Amino acids: CASSQDSGYGYTF. This chain connects TRBV4-3 to TRBJ1-2; D is unresolved. Trimming pared 0 bases from V and 4 bases from J, leaving 6 bases between. CDR3 length: 13 amino acids. Germline CDR1 and CDR2: LGHNA and YSLEER.

The chain links TRBV30 to TRBJ1-1; the D gene is possibly TRBD1 (5 bases). The V end was cut by 4 bases, the J end by 8 bases, with 14 bases between. CDR3 length: 12 amino acids. Germline CDR1 reads GTSNPN; CDR2 reads SVGIG (reference sequence). CDR3 region: CAWTLGLSEAFF. For the CDR3, the DNA is TGTGCCTGGACCCTGGGACTATCGGAAGCTTTCTTT.

The chain has TRBV2 and TRBJ1-2; D unclear. CDR1 and CDR2 from the germline V gene are SNHLY and FYNNEI. Trimming left V 6 bases short and J 8 bases short, with 19 bases between. The CDR3 is made up of 14 amino acids. This CDR3 is CASRINRGPSGYTF. The CDR3 coding sequence is TGTGCCAGCAGGATTAATAGAGGGCCTTCGGGCTACACCTTC.

This clonotype was recorded at least ten times. V gene TRBV6-4 combines with J gene TRBJ1-3, with D tentatively TRBD1 (5 bases). Germline V gene sequence: CDR1 MRHNA, CDR2 SNTAGT. V lost 0 bases, J lost 0 bases, and 12 bases lay in between. The CDR3 totals 17 residues. CDR3 loop: CASSDSKGTRSGNTIYF. DNA for the CDR3: TGTGCCAGCAGTGACTCGAAGGGGACGCGCTCTGGAAACACCATATATTTT.

The gene calls are TRBV15 and TRBJ2-3; TRBD2 aligns across 9 bases. V trimming: 1 base; J trimming: 2 bases; junction bases outside the gene matches: 7. The CDR3 has 17 amino acids. CDR1 and CDR2 (germline): LNHNV, YYDKDF (reference sequence). CDR3 bases: TGTGCCACCAGCAGAGTGGCTAGCGGGACTCCCACAGATACGCAGTATTTT. Its translation: CATSRVASGTPTDTQYF.

The J gene is TRBJ1-4, the V gene TRBV5-1; TRBD1 aligns across 7 bases. The germline gives CDR1 SGHRS, CDR2 YFSETQ. V dropped 5 bases and J dropped 8; count of bases not matched to a gene: 15. The CDR3 spans 16 residues. CDR3 amino acids: CASRWGYRGRREKLFF. Written as DNA, the CDR3 is TGCGCCAGCAGGTGGGGATACAGGGGCCGTCGAGAAAAACTGTTTTTT.

The CDR3 spells CASSPSAAANTGELFF. CDR3 nucleotide sequence: TGTGCCAGCAGCCCCTCGGCGGCCGCGAACACCGGGGAGCTGTTTTTT. The V gene is TRBV9, the J gene TRBJ2-2; D gene ambiguous. Trimming took 4 bases from V and 0 from J, leaving 13 bases between them. Germline CDR1 and CDR2: SGDLS and YYNGEE. The CDR3 is made up of 16 amino acids.

In its sample, this clonotype was seen a few times. At one boundary the junction diverges from the germline segment, which might be a read error. The chain couples TRBV15 to TRBJ2-7; D may be TRBD1 or TRBD2 (5 bases each). The CDR3 length is 13 residues. In germline, CDR1 is LNHNV, CDR2 YYDKDF (reference sequence). The CDR3 region has the DNA TGTGCCACCAGCAGAGAGAGGGAAGGGACCCCGCGCTTC. It specifies CATSREREGTPRF.

V is TRBV5-1 and J is TRBJ2-7, with 11 bases identical to TRBD2. Germline lookup yields CDR1 SGHRS and CDR2 YFSETQ. V trimming: 5 bases; J trimming: 4 bases; junction bases outside the gene matches: 14. The CDR3 loop spans 17 amino acids. The DNA of the CDR3 is TGCGCCAGCAGGGGGGTAGCGGGAGGGGTTGAAGTGTACGAGCAGTACTTC. This encodes CASRGVAGGVEVYEQYF.

The chain couples TRBV19 to TRBJ2-5; 8 positions agree with TRBD1. Trimming at V came to 6 bases and at J to 5 bases, leaving 5 bases not matched to a gene. Germline V gene lookup returns CDR1 LNHDA and CDR2 SQIVND (reference sequence). CDR3 length equals 13 residues. The CDR3 nucleotides are TGTGCCAGTAGCGGGGACAGGCGGGAGACCCAGTACTTC. Translation gives CASSGDRRETQYF. Full variable domain (remainder filled in from reference TRBV19 and TRBJ2-5): DGGITQSPKYLFRKEGQNVTLSCEQNLNHDAMYWYRQDPGQGLRLIYYSQIVNDFQKGDIAEGYSVSREKKESFPLTVTSAQKNPTAFYLCASSGDRRETQYFGPGTRLLVL.

This clonotype showed up just a few times. This rearrangement joins TRBV2 to TRBJ2-6; 9 bases are shared with TRBD1. The CDR3 is 15 amino acids. The ends lost 6 bases at V and 1 base at J; junction bases unmatched: 1. CDR1 and CDR2 (germline): SNHLY, FYNNEI. For the CDR3, the DNA is TGTGCCAGCAGCGACAGGGGGTCTGGGGCCAACGTCCTGACTTTC. It translates to CASSDRGSGANVLTF.

This clonotype has just a few counts. The chain has TRBV6-5 and TRBJ2-1; D perhaps matches TRBD1 (6 bases). V was shortened by 2 bases and J by 6 bases, with 17 bases between the two germline ends. Germline V gene lookup returns CDR1 MNHEY and CDR2 SVGAGI. The CDR3 sequence is 16 residues long. CDR3 amino acids: CASSYGFLGGSNEQFF. CDR3 coding DNA: TGTGCCAGCAGTTACGGGTTCCTAGGGGGTAGCAATGAGCAGTTCTTC.

Worth noting for this clonotype: This may be a read error: a much more frequent sequence differs by one nucleotide. The chain carries TRBV11-2 and TRBJ2-7, with D hard to call. This CDR3 contains 16 residues. Germline V CDR1 and CDR2: SGHAT, FQNNGV. CDR3 sequence (DNA): TGTGCCAGCAGTTTCCTCGGACCGACCGGCTCCTACGAGCGGTACTTC. Amino acid sequence: CASSFLGPTGSYERYF.

The V gene is TRBV19, the J gene TRBJ2-5; 7 nucleotides line up with TRBD2. Trimming at V came to 3 bases and at J to 7 bases, leaving 5 bases not matched to a gene. Germline V lookup: CDR1 LNHDA, CDR2 SQIVND (reference sequence). The CDR3 spans 13 residues. The CDR3 DNA sequence: TGTGCCAGTAGTATGGGAGGGCGGGTGACCCAGTACTTC. Translation: CASSMGGRVTQYF.

The J gene is TRBJ2-1, the V gene TRBV20-1, with D hard to call. The CDR3 length is 13 residues. V was shortened by 3 bases and J by 6 bases, with 12 bases between the two germline ends. CDR1 and CDR2 (germline): DFQATT, SNEGSKA (reference sequence). The CDR3 sequence: CSARNGAVNEQFF. The CDR3 DNA is TGCAGTGCTAGGAACGGAGCCGTCAATGAGCAGTTCTTC.

This clonotype was detected many times. This chain links TRBV12-3 or TRBV12-4 with TRBJ2-7, with D hard to call. The CDR3 length is 15 residues. Trimming removed 1 base from V and 3 bases from J, with 13 bases in between. The CDR3 here is CASSLDDLAVYEQYF. In DNA form, the CDR3 reads TGTGCCAGCAGTTTAGACGATTTGGCTGTCTACGAGCAGTACTTC.

This clonotype was counted between two and nine times. The J gene is TRBJ1-2, the V gene TRBV12-3 or TRBV12-4; possibly TRBD1 for D (6 bases). V was cut by 6 bases and J by 4 bases, with 24 bases left in between. The CDR3 extends over 17 amino acids. DNA of the CDR3: TGTGCCAGCAGCGACGGTTCTACGAGGGGGGAGGTCTATGGCTACACCTTC. This codes for CASSDGSTRGEVYGYTF.

This sequence joins TRBV7-8 and TRBJ1-6, with D unresolved. CDR1 SGHVS and CDR2 FQNEAQ come from the germline V gene. CDR3 length: 14 amino acids. Trimming removed 0 bases from V and 11 bases from J, with 11 bases in between. The CDR3 DNA sequence: TGTGCCAGCAGCTTAGCGGACTACGCAACACCCCTCCACTTT. Translation gives CASSLADYATPLHF. Drawing the rest from reference TRBV7-8 and TRBJ1-6, the complete variable domain is GAGVSQSPRYKVAKRGQDVALRCDPISGHVSLFWYQQALGQGPEFLTYFQNEAQLDKSGLPSDRFFAERPEGSVSTLKIQRTQQEDSAVYLCASSLADYATPLHFGNGTRLTVT.